This is a list of T cell receptor beta chains from one sample in a study of CD8+CD57+ T cells in acquired aplastic anemia. Via MiXCR, TCRdb re-called the reads, giving one row per CDR3 protein. This table has 180,000 or so distinct CDR3 sequences, less than 60% appearing once. Sequenced: sorted CD4+, CD8+, or CD8+CD57+ T cells (not recorded which) from PBMCs. Every receptor here comes from a human donor with aplastic anemia. Both conserved end residues are part of each CDR3. The order of the fields is D gene, V gene, J gene, clone size, CDR3 protein, CDR3 DNA. The D gene is left open where the match is weak. A row's size may be missing; if present it is once, few, many or a size class.

D gene: .; V gene: TRBV19; J gene: TRBJ1-2; clone size: .; CDR3 protein: CASSANLDARNYGYTF; CDR3 DNA: TGTGCCAGTAGTGCCAACCTGGACGCGAGAAACTATGGCTACACCTTC
D gene: .; V gene: TRBV6-1; J gene: TRBJ1-1; clone size: once; CDR3 protein: CASSELGNTEAFF; CDR3 DNA: TGTGCCAGCAGTGAACTAGGGAACACTGAAGCTTTCTTT
D gene: TRBD2; V gene: TRBV10-1; J gene: TRBJ2-1; clone size: once; CDR3 protein: CASSLAGAPYNEQFF; CDR3 DNA: TGCGCCAGCAGTCTAGCGGGGGCCCCCTACAATGAGCAGTTCTTC
D gene: .; V gene: TRBV15; J gene: TRBJ2-1; clone size: .; CDR3 protein: CATSRDGRQFF; CDR3 DNA: TGTGCCACCAGCAGAGATGGTCGGCAGTTCTTC
D gene: .; V gene: TRBV10-2; J gene: TRBJ2-7; clone size: .; CDR3 protein: CASSESNREAYEQYF; CDR3 DNA: TGCGCCAGCAGTGAGTCGAACAGGGAGGCCTACGAGCAGTACTTC
D gene: .; V gene: TRBV19; J gene: TRBJ2-3; clone size: .; CDR3 protein: CASSGFSRDTQYF; CDR3 DNA: TGTGCCAGTAGTGGGTTTTCGAGAGATACGCAGTATTTT
D gene: TRBD2; V gene: TRBV25-1; J gene: TRBJ2-3; clone size: .; CDR3 protein: CASSEVAGGRGDTQYF; CDR3 DNA: TGTGCCAGCAGTGAAGTAGCGGGGGGACGCGGAGATACGCAGTATTTT
D gene: TRBD1; V gene: TRBV10-1; J gene: TRBJ2-7; clone size: .; CDR3 protein: CASSVRDRGPSSYEQYF; CDR3 DNA: TGCGCCAGCAGTGTCCGGGACAGGGGTCCCAGCTCCTACGAGCAGTACTTC
D gene: TRBD1; V gene: TRBV11-1; J gene: TRBJ1-6; clone size: .; CDR3 protein: CASRLQGAEGGSPLHF; CDR3 DNA: TGTGCCAGCAGGCTACAGGGGGCGGAAGGGGGATCACCCCTCCACTTT
D gene: TRBD1; V gene: TRBV5-4; J gene: TRBJ2-7; clone size: many; CDR3 protein: CASSLTGTGVEQYF; CDR3 DNA: TGTGCCAGCAGCTTAACCGGGACAGGGGTCGAGCAGTACTTC
D gene: TRBD2; V gene: TRBV11-1; J gene: TRBJ2-1; clone size: .; CDR3 protein: CASGPVGSSGNTQFF; CDR3 DNA: TGTGCCAGCGGCCCGGTGGGGTCTAGCGGGAACACTCAGTTCTTC
D gene: .; V gene: TRBV2; J gene: TRBJ2-3; clone size: .; CDR3 protein: CASRSGPDTDTQYF; CDR3 DNA: TGTGCCAGCAGGTCCGGACCCGACACAGATACGCAGTATTTT
D gene: .; V gene: TRBV25-1; J gene: TRBJ2-1; clone size: .; CDR3 protein: CASSPRDFLYNEQFF; CDR3 DNA: TGTGCCAGCAGTCCTAGGGACTTCCTCTACAATGAGCAGTTCTTC
D gene: TRBD1; V gene: TRBV7-8; J gene: TRBJ2-7; clone size: many; CDR3 protein: CASSLVEGARSYEQYF; CDR3 DNA: TGTGCCAGCAGCTTAGTTGAGGGGGCGAGATCCTACGAGCAGTACTTC
D gene: .; V gene: TRBV4-1; J gene: TRBJ1-1; clone size: .; CDR3 protein: CASSHPQQPTEAFF; CDR3 DNA: TGCGCCAGCAGCCATCCCCAACAGCCCACCGAAGCTTTCTTT
D gene: .; V gene: TRBV20-1; J gene: TRBJ1-2; clone size: many; CDR3 protein: CSARDPRSYGYTF; CDR3 DNA: TGCAGTGCTAGAGATCCCAGGTCCTATGGCTACACCTTC
D gene: .; V gene: TRBV5-6; J gene: TRBJ1-1; clone size: many; CDR3 protein: CASSLQGVTEAFF; CDR3 DNA: TGTGCCAGCAGCTTACAGGGTGTTACTGAAGCTTTCTTT
D gene: TRBD1; V gene: TRBV10-3; J gene: TRBJ1-6; clone size: .; CDR3 protein: CAIRPTGSNSPLHF; CDR3 DNA: TGTGCCATCAGGCCGACAGGGAGTAATTCACCCCTCCACTTT
D gene: .; V gene: TRBV19; J gene: TRBJ1-2; clone size: many; CDR3 protein: CASSMGMNYGYTF; CDR3 DNA: TGTGCCAGTAGTATGGGGATGAACTATGGCTACACCTTC
D gene: .; V gene: TRBV12-5; J gene: TRBJ2-3; clone size: .; CDR3 protein: CASGLASGRGDTQYF; CDR3 DNA: TGTGCTAGTGGTTTGGCCTCGGGGCGGGGAGATACGCAGTATTTT
D gene: TRBD1; V gene: TRBV10-3; J gene: TRBJ2-7; clone size: .; CDR3 protein: CAISEGTGSYEQYF; CDR3 DNA: TGTGCCATCAGTGAGGGGACAGGGTCCTACGAGCAGTACTTC
D gene: .; V gene: TRBV27; J gene: TRBJ1-1; clone size: few; CDR3 protein: CASTYSLAGKTEAFF; CDR3 DNA: TGTGCCAGCACCTACTCGCTGGCGGGGAAAACTGAAGCTTTCTTT
D gene: TRBD2; V gene: TRBV20-1; J gene: TRBJ2-7; clone size: .; CDR3 protein: CSASGEGAEKREGRNEQYF; CDR3 DNA: TGCAGTGCTAGTGGGGAGGGAGCCGAGAAGCGGGAGGGCCGCAACGAGCAGTACTTC
D gene: .; V gene: TRBV25-1; J gene: TRBJ1-2; clone size: .; CDR3 protein: CASSERWGWGNYGYTF; CDR3 DNA: TGTGCCAGCAGTGAACGGTGGGGTTGGGGTAACTATGGCTACACCTTC
D gene: .; V gene: TRBV20-1; J gene: TRBJ2-7; clone size: .; CDR3 protein: CSAKREMAQYF; CDR3 DNA: TGCAGTGCGAAACGGGAAATGGCGCAGTACTTC
D gene: TRBD2; V gene: TRBV6-1; J gene: TRBJ2-7; clone size: .; CDR3 protein: CASSPRTSGKSRQYF; CDR3 DNA: TGTGCCAGCAGCCCACGGACTAGCGGGAAATCACGGCAGTACTTC
D gene: .; V gene: TRBV20-1; J gene: TRBJ1-2; clone size: many; CDR3 protein: CSARDLQAADYGYTF; CDR3 DNA: TGCAGTGCTAGAGATCTTCAGGCCGCGGACTATGGCTACACCTTC
D gene: .; V gene: TRBV7-9; J gene: TRBJ1-4; clone size: many; CDR3 protein: CASSFFQGNEKLFF; CDR3 DNA: TGTGCCAGCAGCTTCTTCCAGGGTAATGAAAAACTGTTTTTT
D gene: TRBD1; V gene: TRBV11-2; J gene: TRBJ2-7; clone size: .; CDR3 protein: CASSLDQRQGTYEQYF; CDR3 DNA: TGTGCCAGCAGCTTAGATCAACGACAGGGCACCTACGAGCAGTACTTC
D gene: .; V gene: TRBV24-1; J gene: TRBJ1-2; clone size: .; CDR3 protein: CATSDLTSTSGYTF; CDR3 DNA: TGTGCCACCAGTGATTTGACATCAACGTCCGGCTACACCTTC
D gene: .; V gene: TRBV2; J gene: TRBJ1-5; clone size: .; CDR3 protein: CASSEDPSQPPHF; CDR3 DNA: TGTGCCAGCAGTGAAGATCCGTCTCAGCCCCCGCATTTT
D gene: TRBD1; V gene: TRBV19; J gene: TRBJ1-2; clone size: many; CDR3 protein: CASSKQGPNYGYTF; CDR3 DNA: TGTGCCAGTAGTAAACAGGGGCCCAACTATGGCTACACCTTC
D gene: TRBD1; V gene: TRBV24-1; J gene: TRBJ2-5; clone size: .; CDR3 protein: CATSDVGTAQETQYF; CDR3 DNA: TGTGCCACCAGTGATGTAGGGACAGCCCAAGAGACCCAGTACTTC
D gene: .; V gene: TRBV20-1; J gene: TRBJ1-5; clone size: .; CDR3 protein: CSVDSSVYSNQPQHF; CDR3 DNA: TGCAGTGTGGACAGCTCCGTCTATAGCAATCAGCCCCAGCATTTT
D gene: .; V gene: TRBV2; J gene: TRBJ2-7; clone size: many; CDR3 protein: CASSVEGESAYEQYF; CDR3 DNA: TGTGCCAGCAGTGTCGAGGGCGAGAGCGCCTACGAGCAGTACTTC
D gene: TRBD1; V gene: TRBV9; J gene: TRBJ1-4; clone size: .; CDR3 protein: CASSVQGASNEELFF; CDR3 DNA: TGTGCCAGCAGCGTACAGGGGGCAAGTAATGAAGAACTGTTTTTT
D gene: .; V gene: TRBV7-9; J gene: TRBJ1-2; clone size: many; CDR3 protein: CASSLVDGRDGYTF; CDR3 DNA: TGTGCCAGCAGCTTAGTCGACGGACGGGATGGCTACACCTTC
D gene: TRBD2; V gene: TRBV20-1; J gene: TRBJ2-3; clone size: many; CDR3 protein: CSARSLAEHTDTQYF; CDR3 DNA: TGCAGTGCTAGGAGTCTAGCGGAGCACACAGATACGCAGTATTTT
D gene: .; V gene: TRBV15; J gene: TRBJ1-5; clone size: many; CDR3 protein: CATSYDVRNQPQHF; CDR3 DNA: TGTGCCACCAGCTACGACGTTCGCAATCAGCCCCAGCATTTT
D gene: .; V gene: TRBV10-3; J gene: TRBJ2-7; clone size: many; CDR3 protein: CAISESRGRRAYEQYF; CDR3 DNA: TGTGCCATCAGTGAGTCGAGGGGCAGGCGAGCCTACGAGCAGTACTTC
D gene: TRBD2; V gene: TRBV5-1; J gene: TRBJ2-2; clone size: .; CDR3 protein: CASSQAGTSGGAGTGELFF; CDR3 DNA: TGCGCCAGCAGCCAAGCCGGGACTAGCGGGGGGGCCGGCACCGGGGAGCTGTTTTTT
D gene: TRBD2; V gene: TRBV24-1; J gene: TRBJ2-3; clone size: many; CDR3 protein: CATSEPGTSGGTDTQYF; CDR3 DNA: TGTGCCACCAGTGAACCTGGGACTAGCGGGGGCACAGATACGCAGTATTTT
D gene: .; V gene: TRBV11-3; J gene: TRBJ2-5; clone size: .; CDR3 protein: CASSPDGKMQETQYF; CDR3 DNA: TGTGCCAGCAGCCCCGACGGCAAGATGCAAGAGACCCAGTACTTC
D gene: .; V gene: TRBV10-3; J gene: TRBJ1-6; clone size: .; CDR3 protein: CAIRGTVVGSPLHF; CDR3 DNA: TGTGCCATCAGGGGGACCGTCGTGGGATCACCCCTCCACTTT
D gene: .; V gene: TRBV11-2; J gene: TRBJ2-1; clone size: .; CDR3 protein: CASSSGGGRYNEQFF; CDR3 DNA: TGTGCCAGCAGCTCGGGAGGGGGCAGGTACAATGAGCAGTTCTTC
D gene: .; V gene: TRBV12-3/TRBV12-4; J gene: TRBJ2-7; clone size: many; CDR3 protein: CASSLDSSYEQYF; CDR3 DNA: TGTGCCAGCAGCTTGGACAGCTCCTACGAGCAGTACTTC
D gene: .; V gene: TRBV2; J gene: TRBJ1-4; clone size: .; CDR3 protein: CASSDGLVANEKLFF; CDR3 DNA: TGTGCCAGCAGTGATGGACTGGTAGCTAATGAAAAACTGTTTTTT
D gene: .; V gene: TRBV3-1; J gene: TRBJ1-2; clone size: .; CDR3 protein: CASSQPLTNYGYTF; CDR3 DNA: TGTGCCAGCAGCCAACCGCTTACTAACTATGGCTACACCTTC
D gene: .; V gene: TRBV5-1; J gene: TRBJ2-6; clone size: many; CDR3 protein: CASSLTLSGANVLTF; CDR3 DNA: TGCGCCAGCAGCTTGACCCTATCCGGGGCCAACGTCCTGACTTTC
D gene: TRBD1; V gene: TRBV29-1; J gene: TRBJ1-1; clone size: many; CDR3 protein: CSVDTGGSGTEAFF; CDR3 DNA: TGCAGCGTTGATACAGGGGGCTCGGGGACTGAAGCTTTCTTT
D gene: .; V gene: TRBV5-8; J gene: TRBJ1-1; clone size: many; CDR3 protein: CASSLPGRSDTEAFF; CDR3 DNA: TGTGCCAGCAGCTTGCCAGGGCGGTCGGACACTGAAGCTTTCTTT
D gene: .; V gene: TRBV7-8; J gene: TRBJ2-7; clone size: .; CDR3 protein: CASRDQAWEQYF; CDR3 DNA: TGTGCCAGCAGGGACCAGGCCTGGGAGCAGTACTTC
D gene: .; V gene: TRBV3-1; J gene: TRBJ1-6; clone size: many; CDR3 protein: CASSQKRQNSPLHF; CDR3 DNA: TGTGCCAGCAGCCAAAAGCGGCAGAATTCACCCCTCCACTTT
D gene: .; V gene: TRBV7-2; J gene: TRBJ1-2; clone size: many; CDR3 protein: CASSLGGGRSYGYTF; CDR3 DNA: TGTGCCAGCAGCCTAGGAGGGGGGCGCAGCTATGGCTACACCTTC
D gene: TRBD2; V gene: TRBV6-1; J gene: TRBJ2-2; clone size: few; CDR3 protein: CASSDLAGANTGELFF; CDR3 DNA: TGTGCCAGCAGTGACTTAGCGGGGGCGAACACCGGGGAGCTGTTTTTT
D gene: .; V gene: TRBV11-2; J gene: TRBJ1-1; clone size: .; CDR3 protein: CARKQGVLAEAFF; CDR3 DNA: TGTGCTAGGAAACAGGGAGTTCTGGCTGAAGCTTTCTTT
D gene: .; V gene: TRBV6-2/TRBV6-3; J gene: TRBJ2-3; clone size: .; CDR3 protein: CASSSPGRSTQYF; CDR3 DNA: TGTGCCAGCAGTTCGCCAGGGCGGAGTACGCAGTATTTT
D gene: TRBD2; V gene: TRBV20-1; J gene: TRBJ2-3; clone size: few; CDR3 protein: CSARSSSGSDTQYF; CDR3 DNA: TGCAGTGCTAGATCGTCTAGCGGGAGTGATACGCAGTATTTT
D gene: TRBD1; V gene: TRBV29-1; J gene: TRBJ1-2; clone size: .; CDR3 protein: CSGTGGYGYTF; CDR3 DNA: TGCAGCGGGACAGGGGGCTATGGCTACACCTTC
D gene: .; V gene: TRBV6-2/TRBV6-3; J gene: TRBJ2-3; clone size: .; CDR3 protein: CASSYSRGPTDTQYF; CDR3 DNA: TGTGCCAGCAGTTACTCTCGGGGGCCCACAGATACGCAGTATTTT